Listed below are T cell receptor beta chains from one sample, sequenced in a study of cytotoxic CD8 clonotypes in ibrutinib-treated CLL. Libraries were prepared by immunoSEQ multiplex PCR; TCRdb keeps only in-frame clonotypes and omits some of them. The sample shows 95,000 to 100,000 clones, roughly 80% of them seen only once. The sample here was PBMCs, taken after 12 months of ibrutinib treatment. Receptors were obtained from a human donor with chronic lymphocytic leukemia. CDR3s include the opening cysteine and the closing phenylalanine or tryptophan. Fields, in order: clone size, J gene, D gene, V gene, CDR3 protein, CDR3 DNA. D genes are given only for firm matches. Clone size is shown for a subset of rows, as once, few, many or a class of expanded clone.

once TRBJ2-6 NA TRBV5-1 CASSLGESSGANVLTF TGCGCCAGCAGCTTGGGGGAGAGTAGTGGGGCCAACGTCCTGACTTTC
NA TRBJ1-1 NA TRBV6-1 CASSFRGETEAFF TGTGCCAGCAGCTTTCGGGGGGAAACTGAAGCTTTCTTT
NA TRBJ1-5 TRBD1 TRBV28 CASRDRTGGSNQPQHF TGTGCCAGCAGGGATAGGACAGGAGGGAGCAATCAGCCCCAGCATTTT
NA TRBJ1-5 TRBD1 TRBV18 CASSPGTGRGNQPQHF TGTGCCAGCTCACCCGGGACAGGGCGCGGCAATCAGCCCCAGCATTTT
NA TRBJ2-7 NA TRBV5-1 CASSFGDNYEQYF TGCGCCAGCAGCTTTGGGGACAACTACGAGCAGTACTTC
NA TRBJ1-3 TRBD1 TRBV7-8 CASSSPAGTGGRRGTIYF TGTGCCAGCAGCTCCCCCGCCGGGACAGGGGGTCGCCGCGGCACCATATATTTT
medium-sized TRBJ2-2 TRBD1 TRBV30 CAWSVPGQENGELFF TGTGCCTGGAGTGTCCCGGGACAGGAAAACGGGGAGCTGTTTTTT
NA TRBJ1-2 NA TRBV15 CATSREGVNGYTF TGTGCCACCAGCAGGGAGGGGGTGAATGGCTACACCTTC
few TRBJ1-2 NA TRBV6-6 CASSYSRTGQNYGYTF TGTGCCAGCAGTTACTCGAGGACGGGACAAAACTATGGCTACACCTTC
NA TRBJ1-3 NA TRBV9 CASSSTTGPGNTIYF TGTGCCAGCAGCTCAACTACAGGTCCTGGAAACACCATATATTTT
NA TRBJ2-7 NA TRBV2 CASSPQGGPVTGYEQYF TGTGCCAGCAGCCCCCAGGGAGGACCGGTGACTGGATACGAGCAGTACTTC
NA TRBJ2-6 TRBD1 TRBV7-8 CASSSRDRGLSGANVLTF TGTGCCAGCAGCTCGAGGGACAGGGGGCTCTCTGGGGCCAACGTCCTGACTTTC
once TRBJ2-3 TRBD2 TRBV7-3 CASSLLAGGTDTQYF TGTGCCAGCAGCTTACTAGCGGGCGGGACAGATACGCAGTATTTT
NA TRBJ1-4 NA TRBV5-4 CASSPLTGGNEKLFF TGTGCCAGCAGCCCTCTGACCGGGGGGAATGAAAAACTGTTTTTT
NA TRBJ1-5 NA TRBV6-1 CASSEQQGSNQPQHF TGTGCCAGCAGTGAACAACAAGGCTCCAATCAGCCCCAGCATTTT
few TRBJ1-5 NA TRBV15 CATSRDRGQKNQPQHF TGTGCCACCAGCAGAGATCGCGGACAGAAGAATCAGCCCCAGCATTTT
few TRBJ2-5 TRBD1 TRBV10-1 CASSERTGPSETQYF TGCGCCAGCAGTGAAAGGACAGGGCCTTCGGAGACCCAGTACTTC
once TRBJ1-1 NA TRBV11-2 CASSRSRGAEAFF TGTGCCAGCAGCCGGAGTCGGGGGGCTGAAGCTTTCTTT
once TRBJ1-2 TRBD1 TRBV6-1 CASSEEAVGTGNYGYTF TGTGCCAGCAGTGAAGAGGCGGTCGGGACAGGGAACTATGGCTACACCTTC
NA TRBJ1-1 NA TRBV5-1 CASSFTGGSRSTEAFF TGCGCCAGCAGCTTCACGGGGGGGTCAAGAAGTACTGAAGCTTTCTTT
NA TRBJ2-5 NA TRBV30 CAWSVQGTGGTQYF TGTGCCTGGAGTGTACAAGGGACCGGTGGGACCCAGTACTTC
NA TRBJ1-1 NA TRBV25-1 CASSEFQQKAFF TGTGCCAGCAGTGAATTCCAGCAAAAAGCTTTCTTT
NA TRBJ2-7 NA TRBV5-5 CASSLPLVPEQYF TGTGCCAGCAGCTTGCCCTTGGTTCCAGAGCAGTACTTC
NA TRBJ2-3 NA TRBV7-3 CASSLQGTDTQYF TGTGCCAGCAGCTTACAGGGCACAGATACGCAGTATTTT
NA TRBJ1-3 NA TRBV6-5 CASSLGGSGNTIYF TGTGCCAGCAGTCTCGGGGGATCCGGAAACACCATATATTTT
NA TRBJ1-1 NA TRBV12-5 CASGPDSRNTEAFF TGTGCTAGTGGCCCGGACAGCCGGAACACTGAAGCTTTCTTT
few TRBJ1-6 NA TRBV28 CASRTGQGENSPLHF TGTGCCAGCAGGACTGGGCAGGGAGAGAATTCACCCCTCCACTTT
NA TRBJ2-5 NA TRBV6-6 CASTGQETQYF TGTGCCAGCACAGGTCAGGAGACCCAGTACTTC
NA TRBJ2-3 NA TRBV30 CAWSFNRGGYSGDTQYF TGTGCCTGGAGTTTTAACAGGGGAGGGTACTCGGGAGATACGCAGTATTTT
NA TRBJ2-5 TRBD2 TRBV15 CATSRVLGGRETQYF TGTGCCACCAGCAGAGTTCTGGGGGGGAGAGAGACCCAGTACTTC
once TRBJ2-2 NA TRBV11-2 CASTLLGAGELFF TGTGCCAGCACCTTACTGGGGGCCGGGGAGCTGTTTTTT
NA TRBJ2-5 NA TRBV5-4 CASSLGLQETQYF TGTGCCAGCAGCTTGGGTCTCCAAGAGACCCAGTACTTC
NA TRBJ2-7 NA TRBV5-5 CASSLVGYEQYF TGTGCCAGCAGCTTGGTGGGCTACGAGCAGTACTTC
NA TRBJ2-2 NA TRBV2 CASSEKPPFTGELFF TGTGCCAGCAGTGAAAAGCCGCCATTCACCGGGGAGCTGTTTTTT
once TRBJ2-6 NA TRBV6-4 CASSEMDGANVLTF TGTGCCAGCAGTGAAATGGATGGGGCCAACGTCCTGACTTTC
NA TRBJ2-2 NA TRBV6-5 CASSRPGVNTGELFF TGTGCCAGCAGTCGACCCGGGGTGAACACCGGGGAGCTGTTTTTT
NA TRBJ2-1 NA TRBV5-1 CASSLVGSLNEQFF TGCGCCAGCAGCTTGGTGGGTAGTCTAAATGAGCAGTTCTTC
NA TRBJ2-3 TRBD1 TRBV19 CASSAGGAGDTQYF TGTGCCAGTAGTGCAGGGGGCGCAGGAGATACGCAGTATTTT
few TRBJ1-1 NA TRBV19 CASKENTEAFF TGTGCCAGTAAGGAGAACACTGAAGCTTTCTTT
NA TRBJ2-2 TRBD2 TRBV2 CASRRTSSGELFF TGTGCCAGCAGGAGGACTAGCTCCGGGGAGCTGTTTTTT
NA TRBJ1-1 NA TRBV7-9 CASSSTDLMNTEAFF TGTGCCAGCAGCTCTACCGACTTAATGAACACTGAAGCTTTCTTT
NA TRBJ2-1 NA TRBV19 CASKAGQRGQRNNEQFF TGTGCCAGTAAAGCGGGGCAGAGGGGACAGAGGAACAATGAGCAGTTCTTC
NA TRBJ2-1 TRBD2 TRBV5-4 CASSLGGRGGYNEQFF TGTGCCAGCAGCTTAGGCGGGAGGGGAGGATACAATGAGCAGTTCTTC
NA TRBJ1-1 NA TRBV23-1 CASSRGERTEAFF TGCGCCAGCAGTCGAGGTGAGAGGACTGAAGCTTTCTTT
NA TRBJ1-2 NA TRBV6-1 CASTRGLDGYTF TGTGCCAGCACCAGGGGATTGGATGGCTACACCTTC
NA TRBJ2-1 TRBD2 TRBV4-1 CASSAGERGYNEQFF TGCGCCAGCAGCGCGGGAGAGCGGGGGTACAATGAGCAGTTCTTC
NA TRBJ2-7 NA TRBV27 CASSGGAREQYF TGTGCCAGCAGTGGGGGGGCGAGGGAGCAGTACTTC
NA TRBJ2-3 TRBD1 TRBV7-6 CASSLDLTTGSTDTQYF TGTGCCAGCAGCTTAGATTTAACGACAGGGAGCACAGATACGCAGTATTTT
NA TRBJ2-3 TRBD2 TRBV27 CASSLSPSGGARDTQYF TGTGCCAGCAGTTTATCGCCTAGCGGGGGGGCCCGGGATACGCAGTATTTT
few TRBJ1-3 TRBD1 TRBV10-3 CAISGGAGTGNTIYF TGTGCCATCTCAGGGGGAGCAGGCACTGGAAACACCATATATTTT